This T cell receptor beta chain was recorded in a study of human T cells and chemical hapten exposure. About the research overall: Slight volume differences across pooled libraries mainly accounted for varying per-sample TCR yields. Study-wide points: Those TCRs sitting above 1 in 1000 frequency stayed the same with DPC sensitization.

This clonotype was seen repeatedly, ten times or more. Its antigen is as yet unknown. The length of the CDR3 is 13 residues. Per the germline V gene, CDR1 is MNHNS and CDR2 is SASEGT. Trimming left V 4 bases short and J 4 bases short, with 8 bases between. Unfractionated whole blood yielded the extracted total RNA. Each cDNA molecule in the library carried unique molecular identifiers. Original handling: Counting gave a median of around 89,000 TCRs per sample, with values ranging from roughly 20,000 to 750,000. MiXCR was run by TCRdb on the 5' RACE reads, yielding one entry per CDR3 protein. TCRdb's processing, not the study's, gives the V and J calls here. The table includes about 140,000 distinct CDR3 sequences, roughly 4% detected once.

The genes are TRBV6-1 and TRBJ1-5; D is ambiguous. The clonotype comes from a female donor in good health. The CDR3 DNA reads TGTGCCAGCAGTGTAGAAGAAAATCAGCCCCAGCATTTT. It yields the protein CASSVEENQPQHF.